This T cell receptor beta chain was retrieved from a study of blood T cells in healthy people across ages. Per germline, CDR1 SQVTM and CDR2 ANQGSEA. The CDR3 spans 11 residues. Between the trimmed V and J ends, which lost 6 bases and 0 bases, there was a span of 4 bases. A sample-barcoded 5' primer and a J-beta primer mix were used in a second PCR of about 6 to 12 cycles. TCRdb itself ran the 5' RACE reads through MiXCR, one entry per CDR3 protein. This sample has 650,000 or so distinct CDR3 sequences; approximately 52% occur once, and the top ten carry approximately 13%. Specimen: blood. The sequence came from a woman aged 80 or older in good health. This chain uses TRBV29-1 with TRBJ2-3; no clear D gene. CDR3 in amino acids: CSVTSTDTQYF. The CDR3 bases are TGCAGCGTGACTAGCACAGATACGCAGTATTTT.